The 10 T cell receptor beta chains below all came from one sample that was sequenced in a study of blood T cell repertoires in COVID-19. TCRdb's table, derived via immunoSEQ multiplex PCR, lists solely in-frame clones and lacks some. The sample carries around 30,000 clones, about 88% recorded once. The specimen was peripheral blood. The source of these receptors is a man between 65 and 85 years old with active or convalescent COVID-19.

J is TRBJ1-2 and V is TRBV20-1, with a tentative D call TRBD1 (5 bases). Trimming removed 3 bases at V and 4 bases at J, with 12 bases between. The length of the CDR3 is 13 residues. Germline values: CDR1 DFQATT, CDR2 SNEGSKA (reference sequence). CDR3: CSASIGGVYGYTF. The CDR3 DNA reads TGCAGTGCTAGTATCGGGGGTGTCTATGGCTACACCTTC.

The V and J genes are TRBV7-9 and TRBJ1-4; tentative D call: TRBD1 (6 bases). V was pared by 3 bases and J by 0 bases, with 11 bases between. Germline values: CDR1 SEHNR, CDR2 FQNEAQ (reference sequence). This CDR3 has 16 residues. CDR3 sequence: CASSFQGYATNEKLFF. The CDR3 nucleotides read TGTGCCAGCAGCTTCCAGGGGTATGCAACTAATGAAAAACTGTTTTTT.

The genes are TRBV5-1 and TRBJ1-1, with D possibly being TRBD1 (5 bases). This CDR3 contains 13 residues. Per germline, CDR1 SGHRS and CDR2 YFSETQ. V lost 6 bases, J lost 5 bases, and 14 bases lay in between. Written as DNA, the CDR3 is TGCGCCAGCATTGGGGCCCTGGGAACTGAAGCTTTCTTT. It yields the protein CASIGALGTEAFF.

The J gene is TRBJ2-3, the V gene TRBV6-2 or TRBV6-3; weak D call: TRBD2 (7 bases). V lost 5 bases to trimming and J lost 4 bases, with 13 bases between them. The CDR3 has 14 residues. The V gene's germline CDR1 is MNHEY and CDR2 SVGEGT. CDR3 region: CASSGTGGPDTQYF. For the CDR3, the DNA is TGTGCCAGCAGTGGGACGGGGGGCCCAGATACGCAGTATTTT.

This clone was recorded once. The chain couples TRBV29-1 to TRBJ1-1, with a weak D call TRBD1 (5 bases). Germline lookup yields CDR1 SQVTM and CDR2 ANQGSEA. The CDR3 has 13 residues. Trimming cost V 4 bases and J 3 bases, with 12 bases left between them. The CDR3 spells CSVARGGDTEAFF. In DNA, the CDR3 is TGCAGCGTTGCTCGGGGAGGGGACACTGAAGCTTTCTTT.

The chain recombines TRBV25-1 with TRBJ2-5; D may be TRBD2 (6 bases). Germline loops: CDR1 MGHDK, CDR2 SYGVNS. V was clipped by 2 bases and J by 4 bases, with 11 bases between them. CDR3 length: 14 residues. In nucleotides, the CDR3 is TGTGCCAGCAGTGAAAGACTAGTTTCAGAGACCCAGTACTTC. It yields the protein CASSERLVSETQYF. Variable domain in full (rest from reference TRBV25-1 and TRBJ2-5): EADIYQTPRYLVIGTGKKITLECSQTMGHDKMYWYQQDPGMELHLIHYSYGVNSTEKGDLSSESTVSRIRTEHFPLTLESARPSHTSQYLCASSERLVSETQYFGPGTRLLVL.

The chain links TRBV7-2 to TRBJ2-7, with D tentatively TRBD1 (7 bases). Germline loops: CDR1 SGHTA, CDR2 FQGNSA. V was clipped by 7 bases and J by 7 bases, with 23 bases between them. The CDR3 covers 15 residues. The CDR3 region has the DNA TGTGCCAGCACCCCGGGCGGCGGGACAGTAAGGGAGCAGTACTTC. Translating it yields CASTPGGGTVREQYF.

Here the CDR3 DNA reads TGTGCCAGCAGCGCCTCCGGGGCAGGACAGGGGCAGCTCTATGGCTACACCTTC. This gives the protein CASSASGAGQGQLYGYTF. The chain joins TRBV9 to TRBJ1-2, with 9 bases that match TRBD1. Germline assignment: CDR1 SGDLS and CDR2 YYNGEE. V lost 3 bases to trimming and J lost 4 bases; unmatched junction nucleotides: 16. The CDR3 contains 18 residues. Drawing the rest from reference TRBV9 and TRBJ1-2, the complete variable domain is DSGVTQTPKHLITATGQRVTLRCSPRSGDLSVYWYQQSLDQGLQFLIQYYNGEERAKGNILERFSAQQFPDLHSELNLSSLELGDSALYFCASSASGAGQGQLYGYTFGSGTRLTVV.

As DNA, the CDR3 is TGTGGCACTAGAGGGGGGGCCCTGGTTACCGGGGAGCTGTTTTTT. Translation gives CGTRGGALVTGELFF. The chain is built from TRBV19 and TRBJ2-2; possibly TRBD2 for D (7 bases). The germline V gene encodes CDR1 LNHDA and CDR2 SQIVND (reference sequence). This CDR3 has 15 residues.

CDR3 nucleotide sequence: TGTGCCAGTGGGAGTACAGGGGGCTTGTCGAACTATGGCTACACCTTC. Amino acid sequence: CASGSTGGLSNYGYTF. The chain links TRBV19 to TRBJ1-2; the match to TRBD1 covers 9 bases. Per the germline V gene, CDR1 is LNHDA and CDR2 is SQIVND (reference sequence). V was clipped by 8 bases and J by 2 bases; unmatched bases: 12. The CDR3 runs to 16 residues.